This T cell receptor beta chain is from a study of beta chain features in type 1 diabetes (dated by TCRdb to the late 2010s). Some background on the complete study: Mean age, gender distribution, total cell number and subset yield did not differ between patients and healthy donors. In the study, TCRB repertoires of sorted circulating CD4+ T cell subsets from recently diagnosed type 1 diabetes patients were compared with those of matched healthy donors. Naive and central memory subsets were obtained from all 30 or so donors, but regulatory and stem cell-like memory subsets were isolated from only 8 patients and 8 healthy donors. A total of 107,917,701 sorted cells were examined across all samples, and RNA yield correlated strongly with the number of cells per subset.

The entire amount of isolated RNA was reverse transcribed using the High Capacity cDNA Reverse Transcription Kit, so the sequenced TCRB transcripts were expressed ones. Deep immunoSEQ sequencing was performed on naive, central memory and regulatory T cell samples, with an average of roughly 3.3 million total reads per sample. Sorted cells were lysed in RLT buffer and RNA was extracted with DNase-treated RNeasy Micro or Mini kits, depending on cell number. To prevent cross-contamination, every cell subset was processed on its own, while patient and healthy donor samples were processed together. The immunoSEQ multiplex PCR was used to amplify TCRB sequences from cDNA, yielding 87-bp fragments that span the CDR3 region. Amplicons were sequenced on the Illumina HiSeq platform. Turning to the authors' computational methods: Synthetic template baselines were used to correct PCR bias computationally, reads within Hamming distance 2 were collapsed together, and singletons that could not be merged were discarded. Reads were aligned against IMGT to assign V, D and J genes, CDR3 length and insertions or deletions at six rearrangement sites. Within each subset, clonotype counts were normalized to sorted cell number, after which true diversity and Gini coefficients were computed with the tcR R package. The overlap coefficient, calculated on TCRB nucleotide sequences, was used to quantify repertoire sharing. Out-of-frame TCRB sequences from naive cells were analyzed as a proxy for the pre-selection repertoire. TCRdb limited this immuneACCESS table to in-frame rearrangements with V and J called. A share of clones is missing; checked studies link under half to unresolved V genes, and the rest is unexplained. From that table come the V and J calls and clone size; the DNA was used to work out D and trimming. The sample yields under 400,000 clones; 10% to 15% were counted once. Of the sample, 0.01% falls within the top ten clones.

A few counts support this clone. Its specific antigen is unknown. No much larger clone exists at a distance of one base, and base qualities are not known. Points the paper makes about the study in general: Because small numbers of individuals were included in the HLA sub-analyses, any influence of HLA type on TCRB rearrangement was left unresolved. Patients with type 1 diabetes made fewer insertions and deleted more nucleotides at VDJ recombination sites, implying thymic rearrangement abnormalities. PCR might favor shorter templates, but patient and control samples were amplified and corrected together, so any skew would affect both groups equally. Because cDNA was sequenced instead of genomic DNA, highly expressing activated cells could be over-represented, though the groups showed no difference in activation or CD3 levels. A moderate but significant shortening of TCRB CDR3 length was observed in type 1 diabetes patients in all four CD4+ subsets. Naive, central memory and regulatory TCRB repertoires appeared to be more similar among patients than among healthy donors.

A single peripheral blood draw of 95 to 150 mL on average was collected from each donor into heparinised tubes. Using a panel that included CD45RO, CCR7, CD25, CD127, CD95 and CD27, naive, central memory, regulatory and stem cell-like memory CD4+ T cells were sorted on a BD FACSAria II. All sorted populations exceeded 98% purity. Right away, PBMCs were isolated by Lymphoprep density gradient centrifugation and were stained directly, with no culture step. To minimize batch effects, samples were stained and sorted in pairs, one healthy donor with one patient per experiment. Per the germline V gene (reference sequence), SGHNT is the CDR1 and YYREEE is the CDR2. V loses 3 bases at its end and J loses 1 base; junction bases beyond the gene matches: 11. The CDR3 covers 17 residues, taking in both the cysteine and the phenylalanine. CDR3 DNA only is kept here, 51 bases in frame from base 1.

Sequencing was carried out using naive CD4+ T cells from blood. The cell subset or site label corresponds to: true naive CD4+ T cells. The sequence is built from TRBV5-4 and TRBJ2-7; 9 bases in the middle match TRBD1. This clonotype was sampled from a woman between 18 and 29 years old with type 1 diabetes. At the DNA level, the sequence is TGTGCCAGCAGCTCCAAAACCGGGACAGGGTGGTCCTACGAGCAGTACTTC. Its protein reads: CASSSKTGTGWSYEQYF.